These 2 T cell receptor beta chains share one sample of origin, sequenced in a study of shared clonotypes between healthy human individuals. Generated by immunoSEQ multiplex PCR, the TCRdb table keeps only in-frame clones and is missing some. Of roughly 2,500,000 clones in the sample, 90% to 95% are singletons; the top ten hold approximately 0.36%. The material sequenced was naive CD4+ T cells from PBMCs. Subset reported: CD45RA+ positively selected. These receptor sequences come from a man younger than 30 in good health. Some clones in this sample may be carry-over from other donors' samples.

The V and J genes are TRBV11-3 and TRBJ2-1, with D unresolved. V shed 5 bases and J shed 8 bases, with 13 bases lying between them. The CDR3 covers 13 residues. Germline CDR1 is SGHNT and CDR2 is YENEEA. In DNA, the CDR3 is TGTGCCAGCAGCCGGAACAGTATCCATGAGCAGTTCTTC. It encodes CASSRNSIHEQFF.

The rearrangement links TRBV5-4 to TRBJ2-1, with D perhaps matching TRBD1 or TRBD2 (7 bases each). Trimming removed 6 bases at V and 3 bases at J, with 19 bases between. This CDR3 comprises 16 residues. The germline V gene encodes CDR1 SGHNT and CDR2 YYREEE (reference sequence). The CDR3 region has the DNA TGTGCCAGCACCAAAGGGGAGGGGGCGAACTACAATGAGCAGTTCTTC. Encoded protein: CASTKGEGANYNEQFF.